The 30 T cell receptor beta chains presented below share a single source sample, sequenced in a study of blood T cell repertoires in COVID-19. The repertoire was sequenced with immunoSEQ multiplex PCR; TCRdb's copy has only in-frame clones and lacks some. Of 140,000 to 150,000 clones listed, roughly four fifths are singletons. Specimen: peripheral blood. All receptors come from a human donor with acute or convalescent COVID-19. The donor label of this sample is uncertain.

The chain uses TRBV13 and TRBJ2-2; 8 bases align to TRBD1. The V gene's germline CDR1 is PRHDT and CDR2 FYEKMQ (reference sequence). CDR3 length: 14 amino acids. V shed 6 bases, J shed 5 bases, and the junction held 5 bases outside the gene matches. In DNA form, the CDR3 reads TGTGCCAGCAGAGGACAGGGAGAAACCGGGGAGCTGTTTTTT. It specifies CASRGQGETGELFF.

The chain has TRBV9 and TRBJ2-3; perhaps TRBD1 as D (5 bases). The CDR3 runs 14 residues. Germline values: CDR1 SGDLS, CDR2 YYNGEE. The V gene lost 3 bases and the J gene lost 4 bases, with 12 bases spanning the gap. CDR3 nucleotide sequence: TGTGCCAGCAGCGGCTCGTTAGGGGCAGATACGCAGTATTTT. This encodes CASSGSLGADTQYF.

The chain uses TRBV6-2 or TRBV6-3 and TRBJ2-1, with D possibly matching TRBD2 (5 bases). The CDR3 has 15 residues. V was cut by 5 bases and J by 2 bases, with 13 bases left in between. CDR1 is MNHEY and CDR2 is SVGEGT in the germline V gene. The CDR3 is CASSGLTWAYNEQFF. Written as DNA, the CDR3 is TGTGCCAGCAGTGGACTGACCTGGGCCTACAATGAGCAGTTCTTC.

The chain joins TRBV6-2 or TRBV6-3 to TRBJ1-1; D perhaps matches TRBD1 (5 bases). Looked up from germline, CDR1 is MNHEY and CDR2 is SVGEGT. V was cut by 4 bases and J by 4 bases, with 13 bases left in between. The CDR3 contains 14 residues. For the CDR3, the DNA is TGTGCCAGCAGTTTTCCCCAGGGAGGCACTGAAGCTTTCTTT. It yields the protein CASSFPQGGTEAFF.

The V and J genes are TRBV7-2 and TRBJ1-2; 7 positions match TRBD1. With V trimmed by 1 base and J by 2 bases, 4 bases remained unmatched. This CDR3 has 15 residues. Looked up from germline, CDR1 is SGHTA and CDR2 is FQGNSA. For the CDR3, the DNA is TGTGCCAGCAGCTTAGGGACAGGCGACAACTATGGCTACACCTTC. This translates into CASSLGTGDNYGYTF.

At least ten counts were recorded for this clone. This rearrangement joins TRBV18 to TRBJ1-4, with TRBD1 identical over 10 bases. With V trimmed by 4 bases and J by 8 bases, 4 bases remained unmatched. The CDR3 is 14 residues long. Germline CDR1 KGHSH, CDR2 LQKENI. CDR3 in amino acids: CASSRTGGSEKLFF. In nucleotides, the CDR3 is TGTGCCAGCTCACGGACAGGGGGGAGCGAAAAACTGTTTTTT.

The rearrangement uses TRBV2 and TRBJ2-1, with TRBD2 matching over 12 bases. The CDR3 sequence is 14 residues long. Germline values: CDR1 SNHLY, CDR2 FYNNEI. J lost 7 bases, V lost 6 bases, and 4 bases had no gene match. The DNA of the CDR3 is TGTGCCAGCAGGAACGGACTAGCGGGAAATGAGCAGTTCTTC. Translated, it gives CASRNGLAGNEQFF.

CDR3 region: CASRAGSNTEAFF. In DNA, the CDR3 is TGTGCCAGCCGTGCCGGGTCTAACACTGAAGCTTTCTTT. The chain couples TRBV9 to TRBJ1-1; D is ambiguous. CDR3 size: 13 residues. Germline V gene lookup returns CDR1 SGDLS and CDR2 YYNGEE. V dropped 7 bases and J dropped 2 bases, with 12 bases sitting between them.

This sequence joins TRBV25-1 and TRBJ2-7; 10 bases match TRBD1. In germline, CDR1 is MGHDK, CDR2 SYGVNS. This CDR3 has 15 residues. Trimming took 6 bases from V and 0 from J; bases not matched to a gene: 5. In DNA, the CDR3 is TGTGCCAGCAGGGGGACAGGGGCGACCTCCTACGAGCAGTACTTC. It encodes CASRGTGATSYEQYF.

The V and J genes are TRBV6-2 or TRBV6-3 and TRBJ2-7; D possibly corresponds to TRBD1 (5 bases). The CDR3 length is 12 residues. Germline values: CDR1 MNHEY, CDR2 SVGEGT. The ends were cut back, 6 bases at V and 6 bases at J, with 12 bases in the middle. The CDR3 nucleotides read TGTGCCAGCAGCACAGGTCTCGGCGAGCAGTACTTC. Its translation: CASSTGLGEQYF.

The chain couples TRBV6-6 to TRBJ1-5; 7 bases are a match to TRBD1. Germline V gene sequence: CDR1 MNHNY, CDR2 SVGAGI (reference sequence). This CDR3 is built from 13 residues. V lost 2 bases, J lost 7 bases, and 2 bases stayed unmatched. CDR3 protein: CASSYDRDQPQHF. The CDR3 DNA reads as TGTGCCAGCAGTTACGACAGGGACCAGCCCCAGCATTTT.

In its sample, this clone was seen a few times. The chain joins TRBV12-5 to TRBJ2-5, with D uncertain. This CDR3 is 13 amino acids long. The V end was cut by 2 bases, the J end by 4 bases, with 8 bases between. The V gene's germline CDR1 is LGHNT and CDR2 FRNRAP. The CDR3 here is CASGLSPIETQYF. Written as DNA, the CDR3 is TGTGCTAGTGGTTTGTCCCCTATAGAGACCCAGTACTTC.

The rearrangement uses TRBV6-5 and TRBJ1-6; a weak D match, TRBD1 (5 bases). The CDR3 is 15 residues long. CDR1 is MNHEY, CDR2 SVGAGI, per germline. Trimming removed 5 bases from V and 6 bases from J, with 14 bases in between. CDR3 coding DNA: TGTGCCAGCAGTATACAGGACCCCTTTAATTCACCCCTCCACTTT. Translating gives CASSIQDPFNSPLHF.

This sequence joins TRBV7-8 and TRBJ2-1, with a possible D match to TRBD2 (6 bases). The CDR3 runs 18 residues. Between the trimmed V and J ends, which lost 3 bases and 7 bases, there was a span of 25 bases. Germline V CDR1 and CDR2: SGHVS, FQNEAQ. CDR3 protein: CASSLGLVNSLRWNEQFF. For the CDR3, the DNA is TGTGCCAGCAGCTTGGGACTGGTAAACTCACTGAGGTGGAATGAGCAGTTCTTC.

The chain links TRBV5-1 to TRBJ1-2; D ambiguous. CDR1 and CDR2 (germline): SGHRS, YFSETQ. Trimming left V 0 bases short and J 2 bases short, with 8 bases between. The CDR3 is 14 residues long. The CDR3 sequence is CASSLVPENYGYTF. In nucleotides, the CDR3 is TGCGCCAGCAGCTTGGTCCCGGAGAACTATGGCTACACCTTC.

In nucleotides, the CDR3 is TGTGCCAGCAGTTCAGGGGACCACCCCCTCCACTTT. It encodes CASSSGDHPLHF. The chain recombines TRBV28 with TRBJ1-6; D might be TRBD1 (6 bases). Deletions cut 4 bases from V and 13 bases from J, with 11 bases between. The CDR3 is made up of 12 amino acids. Germline V gives CDR1 MDHEN, CDR2 SYDVKM.

The J gene is TRBJ1-6, the V gene TRBV7-8; the D gene is possibly TRBD1 (5 bases). The CDR3 loop spans 18 amino acids. V lost 5 bases and J 11 bases, leaving 28 bases between the germline ends. Germline V CDR1 and CDR2: SGHVS, FQNEAQ. CDR3 nucleotides: TGTGCCAGCAGCCCGCCAAGGAGTAAGGGAGGGGACGGGCCACCCCTCCACTTT. The encoded protein is CASSPPRSKGGDGPPLHF.

The table lists this clone with a few counts. The chain couples TRBV4-3 to TRBJ1-2; no clear D gene. The CDR3 has 15 residues. The germline V gene has CDR1 LGHNA and CDR2 YSLEER. Trimming took 0 bases from V and 2 from J, leaving 10 bases between them. The CDR3 DNA reads TGCGCCAGCAGCCAAGAACAACGGAGCAACTATGGCTACACCTTC. Translating gives CASSQEQRSNYGYTF.

This clone came up a few times. The chain recombines TRBV5-1 with TRBJ1-2, with 7 bases matching TRBD1. Germline V lookup: CDR1 SGHRS, CDR2 YFSETQ. CDR3 length: 13 amino acids. J was trimmed by 6 bases and V by 4 bases; bases with no gene match: 6. For the CDR3, the DNA is TGCGCCAGCAGCCAGGGACAGAATAATGGCTACACCTTC. This translates into CASSQGQNNGYTF.

The count of this clone is one. The chain links TRBV10-3 to TRBJ1-4, with 9 bases aligning to TRBD1. Germline V gene lookup returns CDR1 ENHRY and CDR2 SYGVKD. The trim removed 4 bases at V and 7 bases at J, leaving 4 bases unmatched. The CDR3 is 14 amino acids. In DNA form, the CDR3 reads TGTGCCATCAGTGGACAGGGGGAGGGTGAAAAACTGTTTTTT. This codes for CAISGQGEGEKLFF.

This chain joins TRBV5-4 and TRBJ1-1; 8 positions match TRBD1. Germline assignment: CDR1 SGHNT and CDR2 YYREEE (reference sequence). V dropped 0 bases and J dropped 1; count of bases not matched to a gene: 5. The CDR3 loop spans 16 amino acids. DNA for the CDR3: TGTGCCAGCAGCTTGGGCGGACAGGGTTCGAACACTGAAGCTTTCTTT. Its protein is CASSLGGQGSNTEAFF. Full variable domain (remainder filled in from reference TRBV5-4 and TRBJ1-1): ETGVTQSPTHLIKTRGQQVTLRCSSQSGHNTVSWYQQALGQGPQFIFQYYREEENGRGNFPPRFSGLQFPNYSSELNVNALELDDSALYLCASSLGGQGSNTEAFFGQGTRLTVV.

The CDR3 spells CASRGQGGETQYF. DNA for the CDR3: TGTGCCAGCAGAGGACAGGGAGGGGAGACCCAGTACTTC. This chain links TRBV11-3 with TRBJ2-5; tentative D call: TRBD1 (8 bases). The V end was cut by 6 bases, the J end by 5 bases, with 13 bases between. The CDR3 extends over 13 amino acids. The germline gives CDR1 SGHNT, CDR2 YENEEA. The variable domain in full, with the rest retrieved from reference TRBV11-3 and TRBJ2-5, is EAGVVQSPRYKIIEKKQPVAFWCNPISGHNTLYWYLQNLGQGPELLIRYENEEAVDDSQLPKDRFSAERLKGVDSTLKIQPAELGDSAVYLCASRGQGGETQYFGPGTRLLVL.

The CDR3 DNA is TGTGCCAGCAGCCTGGACGGGAGTAATTCACCCCTCCACTTT. This sequence encodes CASSLDGSNSPLHF. V usage is TRBV6-1 and J usage is TRBJ1-6; no reliable D call. V was shortened by 6 bases and J by 6 bases, with 12 bases between the two germline ends. This CDR3 is 14 amino acids long. Germline CDR1 reads MNHNS; CDR2 reads SASEGT.

This clone was seen just once. The rearrangement joins TRBV3-1 (or the pseudogene TRBV3-2) to TRBJ1-5; D ambiguous. CDR3 length: 14 amino acids. In germline, CDR1 is LGHDT, CDR2 YNNKEL (reference sequence). V lost 1 base and J 0 bases, leaving 4 bases between the germline ends. The CDR3 here is CASSQVGSNQPQHF. CDR3 DNA: TGTGCCAGCAGCCAAGTCGGTAGCAATCAGCCCCAGCATTTT.

The chain has TRBV6-1 and TRBJ1-6; no definite D call. The germline V and J ends were trimmed by 3 bases and 10 bases, with 13 bases remaining between them. This CDR3 has 14 residues. Germline loops: CDR1 MNHNS, CDR2 SASEGT. In nucleotides, the CDR3 is TGTGCCAGCAGTGAGGCACAAAATCACTCACCCCTCCACTTT. This encodes CASSEAQNHSPLHF.

This chain uses TRBV6-6 with TRBJ1-3, with D perhaps TRBD1 (5 bases). V was shortened by 2 bases and J by 0 bases, with 8 bases between the two germline ends. Germline-derived CDR1 and CDR2 are MNHNY and SVGAGI (reference sequence). The CDR3 consists of 15 residues. The CDR3 sequence is CASSYGAVSGNTIYF. The CDR3 DNA is TGTGCCAGCAGTTACGGGGCGGTCTCTGGAAACACCATATATTTT.

The genes are TRBV5-1 and TRBJ1-2, with a possible D match to TRBD1 (5 bases). Germline V gene lookup returns CDR1 SGHRS and CDR2 YFSETQ. V was trimmed by 7 bases and J by 4 bases, leaving 11 bases between them. This CDR3 has 12 amino acids. In nucleotides, the CDR3 is TGCGCCAGCCGCGGGGGAACCTATGGCTACACCTTC. The encoded protein is CASRGGTYGYTF.

This chain joins TRBV12-1 and TRBJ2-5; the table calls TRBD1, which could not be checked here. TRBV12-1 is designated a pseudogene. This CDR3 region has 17 residues. The CDR3 DNA follows: TGTGCCAGCAGCTTTGACCTCGTCGAATGGGGGCGGGAGACCCAGTACTTC. This translates into CASSFDLVEWGRETQYF.

The J gene is TRBJ2-2, the V gene TRBV11-2; maybe TRBD1 (6 bases). The germline V gene encodes CDR1 SGHAT and CDR2 FQNNGV. Trimming took off 5 bases at V and 13 bases at J, with 14 bases between the two ends. The CDR3 has 12 residues. CDR3 protein: CASSQPQGLLFF. The CDR3 DNA is TGTGCCAGCAGCCAACCTCAGGGGTTGCTGTTTTTT.

The chain uses TRBV6-6 and TRBJ2-5; weak D call: TRBD1 (6 bases). The ends were cut back, 6 bases at V and 5 bases at J, with 16 bases in the middle. The CDR3 spans 14 residues. CDR1 is MNHNY, CDR2 SVGAGI, per germline (reference sequence). CDR3 nucleotide sequence: TGTGCCAGCAGCCCGACAGGACCCCCTGAGACCCAGTACTTC. Protein sequence: CASSPTGPPETQYF.